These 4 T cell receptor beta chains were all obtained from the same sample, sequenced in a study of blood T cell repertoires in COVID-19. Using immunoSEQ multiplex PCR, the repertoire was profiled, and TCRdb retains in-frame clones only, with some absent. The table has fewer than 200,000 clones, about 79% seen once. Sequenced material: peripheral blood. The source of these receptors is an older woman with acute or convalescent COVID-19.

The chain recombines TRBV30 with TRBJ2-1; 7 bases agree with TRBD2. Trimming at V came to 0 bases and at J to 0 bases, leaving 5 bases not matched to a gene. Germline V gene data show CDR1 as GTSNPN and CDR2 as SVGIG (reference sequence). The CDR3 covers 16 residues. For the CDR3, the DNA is TGTGCCTGGAGTGTAGCGGGACTGGTCTCCTACAATGAGCAGTTCTTC. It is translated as CAWSVAGLVSYNEQFF.

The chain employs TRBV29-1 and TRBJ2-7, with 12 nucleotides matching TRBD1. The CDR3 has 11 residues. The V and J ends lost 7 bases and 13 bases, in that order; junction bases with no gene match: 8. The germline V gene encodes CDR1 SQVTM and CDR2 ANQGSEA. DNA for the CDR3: TGCAGCGCGGGACAGGGGGCGAATTTATACTTC. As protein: CSAGQGANLYF.

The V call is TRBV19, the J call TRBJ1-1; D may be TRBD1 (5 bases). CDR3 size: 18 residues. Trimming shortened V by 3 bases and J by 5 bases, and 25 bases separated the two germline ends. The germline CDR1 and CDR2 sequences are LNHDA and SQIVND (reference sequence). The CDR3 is CASSMVGGLFPFITEAFF. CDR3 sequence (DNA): TGTGCCAGTAGTATGGTCGGGGGTTTATTTCCCTTTATAACTGAAGCTTTCTTT.

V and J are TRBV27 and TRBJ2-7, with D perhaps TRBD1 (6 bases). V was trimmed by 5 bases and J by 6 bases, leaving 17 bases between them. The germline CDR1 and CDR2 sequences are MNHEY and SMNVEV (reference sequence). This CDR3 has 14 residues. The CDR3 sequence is CASSVVQGRSEQYF. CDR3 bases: TGTGCCAGCAGTGTAGTACAGGGAAGGAGCGAGCAGTACTTC.